These 20 T cell receptor beta chains were sequenced from one sample in a study of sequential checkpoint blockade in melanoma. Clones were sequenced by immunoSEQ multiplex PCR, and TCRdb holds only the in-frame ones, with some missing. Found here are about 11,000 clones, about 30% of them singletons; the top ten hold about a quarter. Treatment described: randomized to nivolumab then ipilimumab (arm A) or the reverse (arm B). The sequencing here drew on tumor tissue (inferred from file names), taken from a patient given nivolumab and ipilimumab in sequence. The source of these receptors is a human donor with melanoma.

The chain combines TRBV6-7 with TRBJ2-1; D is perhaps TRBD1 or TRBD2 (5 bases each). TRBV6-7 is filed as an ORF, its function uncertain. This CDR3 contains 13 residues. The ends were cut back, 4 bases at V and 13 bases at J, with 17 bases in the middle. This CDR3 is CASSSGLRGDQFF. CDR3 sequence (DNA): TGTGCCAGCAGTTCTGGCCTAAGGGGAGACCAGTTCTTC.

This clone was detected only a few times. This chain connects TRBV7-6 to TRBJ2-2; 8 bases fit TRBD1. The V gene end was trimmed by 5 bases and the J gene end by 2 bases; junction bases not matched to a gene: 7. Germline assignment: CDR1 SGHVS and CDR2 FNYEAQ. The CDR3 is 16 residues long. DNA of the CDR3: TGTGCCAGCAGCCCTGCGGGACAGGCAAACACCGGGGAGCTGTTTTTT. It encodes CASSPAGQANTGELFF.

The sample holds many counts of this clone. Here the CDR3 DNA reads TGTGCCAGCAGCTTGGTTTTGGGGCACTATGGCTACACCTTC. It yields the protein CASSLVLGHYGYTF. The chain carries TRBV11-3 and TRBJ1-2, with TRBD1 as a possible D gene (5 bases). V dropped 3 bases and J dropped 3 bases, with 11 bases sitting between them. The CDR3 is 14 residues long. CDR1 SGHNT and CDR2 YENEEA come from the germline V gene.

This clone has only one observation. The chain links TRBV18 to TRBJ2-2; 7 positions agree with TRBD1. This CDR3 is 16 amino acids long. Germline CDR1 KGHSH, CDR2 LQKENI. Unmatched junction bases numbered 5, after V lost 4 bases and J lost 0 bases. This chain's CDR3 is CASSHGTAANTGELFF. CDR3 sequence (DNA): TGTGCCAGCTCACACGGGACAGCCGCGAACACCGGGGAGCTGTTTTTT. Together with reference TRBV18 and TRBJ2-2, the CDR3 gives the full variable domain: NAGVMQNPRHLVRRRGQEARLRCSPMKGHSHVYWYRQLPEEGLKFMVYLQKENIIDESGMPKERFSAEFPKEGPSILRIQQVVRGDSAAYFCASSHGTAANTGELFFGEGSRLTVL.

Only a few counts were recorded for this clone. The V call is TRBV7-6, the J call TRBJ1-1; 7 bases fit TRBD1. J lost 3 bases, V lost 4 bases, and 5 bases had no gene match. Per germline, CDR1 SGHVS and CDR2 FNYEAQ. There are 14 residues in the CDR3. The CDR3 coding sequence is TGTGCCAGCAGCTCGCCAGGGGGGTACACTGAAGCTTTCTTT. Translated: CASSSPGGYTEAFF. Using reference TRBV7-6 and TRBJ1-1 for the parts outside the CDR3, the full variable domain is GAGVSQSPRYKVTKRGQDVALRCDPISGHVSLYWYRQALGQGPEFLTYFNYEAQQDKSGLPNDRFSAERPEGSISTLTIQRTEQRDSAMYRCASSSPGGYTEAFFGQGTRLTVV.

In its sample, this clone is medium-sized. V usage is TRBV11-3 and J usage is TRBJ2-7; TRBD1 matches 9 bases. The CDR3 covers 14 residues. The germline CDR1 and CDR2 sequences are SGHNT and YENEEA. Trimming cost V 6 bases and J 3 bases; bases outside gene matches: 6. Here the CDR3 reads CASRSGTGIYEQYF. CDR3 in DNA: TGTGCCAGCAGATCCGGGACAGGGATCTACGAGCAGTACTTC.

Only a few counts were recorded for this clone. The chain couples TRBV9 to TRBJ1-5, with unresolved D. Germline V gene sequence: CDR1 SGDLS, CDR2 YYNGEE. The CDR3 consists of 15 residues. V lost 3 bases and J lost 0, with 10 bases in between. Here the CDR3 reads CASSETAYSNQPQHF. The CDR3 DNA sequence: TGTGCCAGCAGCGAGACTGCTTATAGCAATCAGCCCCAGCATTTT.

This clone was picked up a small number of times. The rearrangement uses TRBV11-3 and TRBJ1-2; D unclear. V lost 4 bases to trimming and J lost 5 bases, with 14 bases between them. Germline V lookup: CDR1 SGHNT, CDR2 YENEEA. The CDR3 has 14 amino acids. CDR3 DNA sequence: TGTGCCAGCAGCTCCCCAGGAATTTTATATGGCTACACCTTC. Translated: CASSSPGILYGYTF.

This clone was counted a few times. J is TRBJ2-7 and V is TRBV9; D is perhaps TRBD2 (5 bases). V lost 0 bases to trimming and J lost 6 bases, with 10 bases between them. Per the germline V gene, CDR1 is SGDLS and CDR2 is YYNGEE. CDR3 length: 13 amino acids. In DNA form, the CDR3 reads TGTGCCAGCAGCGTAGGGGTAGGGAGCGAGCAGTACTTC. It is translated as CASSVGVGSEQYF.

Judged by abundance, this clone is medium-sized (0.01 to 0.1%). The genes are TRBV11-3 and TRBJ2-7; D possibly matches TRBD1 or TRBD2 (5 bases each). Germline V lookup: CDR1 SGHNT, CDR2 YENEEA. Trimming pared 3 bases from V and 6 bases from J, leaving 18 bases between. CDR3 length equals 15 residues. The CDR3 DNA sequence: TGTGCCAGCAGCTTGGATCCGGGGACGGGCATCGAGCAGTACTTC. Amino acid sequence: CASSLDPGTGIEQYF.

The gene calls are TRBV25-1 and TRBJ2-1; a possible D gene is TRBD1 (6 bases). The germline gives CDR1 MGHDK, CDR2 SYGVNS. V lost 3 bases, J lost 8 bases, and 14 bases lay in between. CDR3 length: 14 amino acids. The CDR3 is CASSEAGVLDEQFF. In DNA form, the CDR3 reads TGTGCCAGCAGTGAGGCAGGGGTATTGGATGAGCAGTTCTTC.

For the CDR3, the DNA is TGTGCCAGCAGCTTAACGCCTAGCGGGGGGAGTGAGCAGTTCTTC. It yields the protein CASSLTPSGGSEQFF. The chain uses TRBV7-5 and TRBJ2-1; the tabulated D call, TRBD2, remains unverified against the DNA. TRBV7-5 is annotated as a pseudogene. The CDR3 has 15 amino acids.

This clone was picked up a small number of times. V usage is TRBV11-3 and J usage is TRBJ1-6, with 7 bases matching TRBD1. V lost 5 bases to trimming and J lost 10 bases; unmatched junction nucleotides: 11. The CDR3 covers 15 residues. CDR1 is SGHNT and CDR2 is YENEEA in the germline V gene. CDR3 sequence (DNA): TGTGCCAGCAGCACCGGGAGACAGGGAGGCTCACCCCTCCACTTT. Translation: CASSTGRQGGSPLHF.

This clone was detected a few times. V and J are TRBV6-8 and TRBJ1-1, with 7 bases that match TRBD1. Per germline, CDR1 MNHGY and CDR2 SAAAGT. The V gene end was trimmed by 2 bases and the J gene end by 5 bases; junction bases not matched to a gene: 8. CDR3 length: 15 amino acids. Here the CDR3 DNA reads TGTGCCAGCAGTTACGGCGGGCAGGGGGAAACTGAAGCTTTCTTT. Amino acid sequence: CASSYGGQGETEAFF.

The table lists this clone with a few counts. CDR3 in DNA: TGTGCCAGCAGCCAAAGCGGGGCCGATACGCAGTATTTT. This sequence encodes CASSQSGADTQYF. V is TRBV7-1 and J is TRBJ2-3; 7 nucleotides match TRBD2. TRBV7-1 is an ORF for which the function is uncertain. The CDR3 is 13 amino acids. After removal of 5 bases from V and 6 bases from J, the junction contained 5 bases not matched to a gene.

CDR3 in amino acids: CATRGLGQGTYEQYF. CDR3 in DNA: TGTGCCACCCGAGGCCTCGGACAGGGAACCTACGAGCAGTACTTC. J is TRBJ2-7 and V is TRBV10-3; the match to TRBD1 covers 8 bases. With V trimmed by 10 bases and J by 2 bases, 13 bases remained unmatched. This CDR3 is built from 15 residues. Germline V gene lookup returns CDR1 ENHRY and CDR2 SYGVKD.

This clone was seen more than once but under ten times. The V call is TRBV6-8, the J call TRBJ2-7, with D unresolved. CDR1 MNHGY and CDR2 SAAAGT come from the germline V gene. Trimming took 0 bases from V and 0 from J, leaving 0 bases between them. The CDR3 length is 12 residues. CDR3 region: CASSYSSYEQYF. The CDR3, as DNA: TGTGCCAGCAGTTACTCCTCCTACGAGCAGTACTTC.

This clone was found many times. This rearrangement joins TRBV7-6 to TRBJ2-5, with D possibly being TRBD1 (5 bases). V was pared by 5 bases and J by 4 bases, with 14 bases between. The germline V gene encodes CDR1 SGHVS and CDR2 FNYEAQ. The CDR3 runs to 14 residues. In DNA, the CDR3 is TGTGCCAGCAGCACCTCAGGGATCTCAGAGACCCAGTACTTC. Translating gives CASSTSGISETQYF.

In its sample, this clone was seen a few times. The chain uses TRBV29-1 and TRBJ2-5; D is perhaps TRBD1 (6 bases). CDR1 is SQVTM and CDR2 is ANQGSEA in the germline V gene. The CDR3 runs to 13 residues. The chain's CDR3 is CSANRVLGETQYF. CDR3 sequence (DNA): TGCAGTGCCAACAGGGTTTTGGGAGAGACCCAGTACTTC.

This clone was detected only a few times. This sequence joins TRBV30 and TRBJ1-6, with 8 bases aligning to TRBD1. The germline gives CDR1 GTSNPN, CDR2 SVGIG (reference sequence). J was trimmed by 6 bases and V by 4 bases; bases with no gene match: 2. The CDR3 length is 13 residues. CDR3 amino acids: CAWTGQGNSPLHF. The CDR3 bases are TGTGCCTGGACCGGACAGGGTAATTCACCCCTCCACTTT.